Sequencing of this T cell receptor (beta chain) was carried out in a study of technical replicates of blood from a handful of donors. The method was immunoSEQ multiplex PCR; TCRdb's version includes in-frame clones alone and lacks a portion of them. The table records some 87,000 clones, just over 95% of them present only once. This TCR came from a human donor in good health. Sequencing was carried out using T cells isolated from PBMCs.

The CDR3 nucleotides read TGTGCCAGCAGTTTACAGTTAGCGGGAGCTACAACAAATAAAGAGACCCAGTACTTC. Residues: CASSLQLAGATTNKETQYF. V is TRBV27 and J is TRBJ2-5, with 9 bases lining up with TRBD2. With V trimmed by 2 bases and J by 3 bases, 16 bases remained unmatched. Germline V gives CDR1 MNHEY, CDR2 SMNVEV (reference sequence). The CDR3 length is 19 residues.